These 32 T cell receptor beta chains share one sample of origin, sequenced in a study of patients and donors after allogeneic stem cell transplantation. In TCRdb, the RT-PCR reads were re-called with MiXCR into one record per CDR3 protein. The profile covers about 160,000 distinct CDR3 sequences, with more than 20% appearing a single time and roughly 25% taken by the ten largest. Specimen: blood, either unsorted or a sorted T cell fraction (not recorded which). The receptor set was obtained from a human donor who was either an allogeneic HSCT recipient or a stem cell or donor lymphocyte infusion donor (not recorded which). It is not recorded whose cells these are; they may come from a transplant donor.

The sample holds many counts of this clonotype. This chain links TRBV9 with TRBJ1-2; perhaps TRBD1 as D (5 bases). Trimming cost V 1 base and J 2 bases, with 9 bases left between them. The CDR3 has 14 residues. Per the germline V gene, CDR1 is SGDLS and CDR2 is YYNGEE. CDR3 sequence reads: CASSVKGNNYGYTF. The DNA of the CDR3 is TGTGCCAGCAGCGTAAAGGGGAACAACTATGGCTACACCTTC.

The chain has TRBV10-3 and TRBJ2-3; a possible D gene is TRBD2 (5 bases). With 0 bases removed from V and 5 bases from J, the gap between germline ends came to 12 bases. In germline, CDR1 is ENHRY, CDR2 SYGVKD. The CDR3 totals 15 residues. CDR3 protein: CAISESGGVGDTQYF. CDR3 sequence (DNA): TGTGCCATCAGTGAGTCCGGAGGCGTGGGAGATACGCAGTATTTT.

This chain joins TRBV20-1 and TRBJ2-7; 7 positions agree with TRBD1. V trimming: 4 bases; J trimming: 2 bases; junction bases outside the gene matches: 5. The CDR3 covers 13 residues. Germline V CDR1 and CDR2: DFQATT, SNEGSKA (reference sequence). CDR3 protein: CSAITGEPYEQYF. The CDR3, as DNA: TGCAGTGCTATCACAGGGGAACCCTACGAGCAGTACTTC.

This clonotype has only one observation. DNA for the CDR3: TGCGCCAGCCGCGACAGGGGTATCGGTCAGCCCCAGCATTTT. It yields the protein CASRDRGIGQPQHF. V usage is TRBV10-2 and J usage is TRBJ1-5, with 8 bases fitting TRBD1. Germline lookup yields CDR1 WSHSY and CDR2 SAAADI. The CDR3 runs 14 residues. V was clipped by 8 bases and J by 6 bases; unmatched bases: 9.

In its sample, this clonotype was seen a few times. V and J are TRBV29-1 and TRBJ2-3, with D unresolved. This CDR3 spans 15 amino acids. V dropped 2 bases and J dropped 2 bases, with 14 bases sitting between them. Germline lookup yields CDR1 SQVTM and CDR2 ANQGSEA. Here the CDR3 DNA reads TGCAGCGTTGAATCACTCACGGTTGACACAGATACGCAGTATTTT. This sequence encodes CSVESLTVDTDTQYF.

V gene TRBV7-3 combines with J gene TRBJ2-1; 9 nucleotides line up with TRBD2. The CDR3 covers 16 residues. Germline values: CDR1 SGHTA, CDR2 FQGTGA. V dropped 5 bases and J dropped 10; count of bases not matched to a gene: 15. The CDR3 is CASSQDLAGSRREQFF. In DNA form, the CDR3 reads TGTGCCAGCAGCCAAGATCTAGCGGGATCTCGACGGGAGCAGTTCTTC.

The chain carries TRBV10-3 and TRBJ2-5; 7 bases align to TRBD2. After removal of 2 bases from V and 4 bases from J, the junction contained 4 bases not matched to a gene. CDR3 length: 14 amino acids. Germline-derived CDR1 and CDR2 are ENHRY and SYGVKD. The CDR3 nucleotides are TGTGCCATCAGTGAGGCCTGGGGGGGAGAGACCCAGTACTTC. As protein: CAISEAWGGETQYF.

The chain joins TRBV12-3 or TRBV12-4 to TRBJ1-1; D is unclear. CDR3 length: 14 amino acids. With 4 bases removed from V and 1 base from J, the gap between germline ends came to 10 bases. CDR3 in amino acids: CASSSFGGNTEAFF. CDR3 DNA: TGTGCCAGCAGTTCGTTTGGTGGGAACACTGAAGCTTTCTTT.

This clonotype was seen a handful of times. One end of the junction fails to match germline, which may point to a read error. The CDR3, as DNA: TGTGCCAGCAGCTTAGGACAGAGCACAGATACGCAGTATTTT. Protein product: CASSLGQSTDTQYF. The chain couples TRBV5-1 to TRBJ2-3; possible D gene TRBD1, 6 bases. The CDR3 has 14 amino acids. Per the germline V gene, CDR1 is SGHRS and CDR2 is YFSETQ.

The genes are TRBV4-3 and TRBJ1-2, with D tentatively TRBD1 (5 bases). The CDR3 covers 14 residues. The V gene lost 2 bases and the J gene lost 3 bases, with 10 bases spanning the gap. Germline assignment: CDR1 LGHNA and CDR2 YSLEER. In DNA form, the CDR3 reads TGCGCCAGCAGCCAACAGGGATGGTACTATGGCTACACCTTC. Its protein is CASSQQGWYYGYTF.

The chain combines TRBV7-9 with TRBJ2-3; possible D gene TRBD1, 6 bases. V dropped 3 bases and J dropped 2 bases, with 12 bases sitting between them. The CDR3 is made up of 15 amino acids. From germline, CDR1 is SEHNR and CDR2 FQNEAQ (reference sequence). The CDR3 DNA reads TGTGCCAGCAGCTTTGACGGGACATACACAGATACGCAGTATTTT. It translates to CASSFDGTYTDTQYF.

This clonotype was seen more than once but under ten times. The J gene is TRBJ2-5, the V gene TRBV5-5; TRBD2 matches at 13 bases. The CDR3 is made up of 16 amino acids. V shed 3 bases, J shed 5 bases, and the junction held 7 bases outside the gene matches. Germline V gene sequence: CDR1 SGHKS, CDR2 YYEKEE (reference sequence). This CDR3 reads CASSSRGLAGDETQYF. CDR3 DNA sequence: TGTGCCAGCAGCTCCAGAGGACTAGCGGGAGACGAGACCCAGTACTTC. Based on the CDR3 plus reference TRBV5-5 and TRBJ2-5, the full variable domain is DAGVTQSPTHLIKTRGQQVTLRCSPISGHKSVSWYQQVLGQGPQFIFQYYEKEERGRGNFPDRFSARQFPNYSSELNVNALLLGDSALYLCASSSRGLAGDETQYFGPGTRLLVL.

This clonotype was seen more than once but under ten times. The chain combines TRBV20-1 with TRBJ2-7; 10 positions match TRBD1. Trimming cost V 6 bases and J 4 bases; bases outside gene matches: 6. Germline CDR1 is DFQATT and CDR2 is SNEGSKA (reference sequence). The CDR3 has 13 residues. The CDR3, as DNA: TGCAGTGCCACCCGACAGGGGGCTTACGAGCAGTACTTC. As protein: CSATRQGAYEQYF.

The rearrangement joins TRBV12-3 or TRBV12-4 to TRBJ2-3; D unclear. The V and J ends lost 5 bases and 4 bases respectively, with 7 bases between them. This CDR3 region has 12 residues. CDR3 residues: CASSLLPDTQYF. The CDR3 nucleotides are TGTGCCAGCAGTCTACTGCCAGATACGCAGTATTTT.

This clonotype was detected a few times. The chain carries TRBV2 and TRBJ1-5; TRBD1 matches 10 bases. V was pared by 4 bases and J by 4 bases, with 1 base of the junction left unmatched. The V gene's germline CDR1 is SNHLY and CDR2 FYNNEI. The length of the CDR3 is 14 residues. The CDR3 DNA follows: TGTGCCAGCAGTGGGACAGGGGGAAATCAGCCCCAGCATTTT. It translates to CASSGTGGNQPQHF.

V usage is TRBV5-6 and J usage is TRBJ2-3; 12 bases are a match to TRBD2. The germline V gene has CDR1 SGHDT and CDR2 YYEEEE. There are 17 residues in the CDR3. V lost 0 bases, J lost 4 bases, and 6 bases stayed unmatched. The CDR3 is CASSLESSGGASDTQYF. The CDR3 DNA is TGTGCCAGCAGCTTGGAGTCTAGCGGGGGGGCCTCAGATACGCAGTATTTT.

This clonotype was picked up many times. This rearrangement joins TRBV2 to TRBJ1-5; D is undetermined. V was shortened by 7 bases and J by 0 bases, with 7 bases between the two germline ends. Germline-derived CDR1 and CDR2 are SNHLY and FYNNEI. The CDR3 consists of 13 residues. CDR3 in amino acids: CASIGDSNQPQHF. The CDR3, as DNA: TGTGCCAGCATCGGGGATAGCAATCAGCCCCAGCATTTT.

This chain connects TRBV6-6 to TRBJ2-2; TRBD1 matches 9 bases. The ends lost 5 bases at V and 5 bases at J; junction bases unmatched: 6. CDR1 and CDR2 (germline): MNHNY, SVGAGI (reference sequence). The CDR3 has 15 amino acids. The CDR3 sequence is CASSPDRGKTGELFF. DNA for the CDR3: TGTGCCAGCAGTCCGGACAGGGGTAAAACCGGGGAGCTGTTTTTT.

This clonotype was detected a few times. The chain has TRBV12-3 or TRBV12-4 and TRBJ2-7, with 8 bases fitting TRBD1. The V gene end was trimmed by 5 bases and the J gene end by 3 bases; junction bases not matched to a gene: 3. The CDR3 totals 13 residues. The CDR3 reads CASSPDRGYEQYF. CDR3 DNA sequence: TGTGCCAGCAGTCCCGACAGGGGCTACGAGCAGTACTTC.

The table lists this clonotype with a few counts. The gene calls are TRBV20-1 and TRBJ1-1; possible D gene TRBD1, 6 bases. Deletions cut 7 bases from V and 3 bases from J, with 9 bases between. The CDR3 runs to 11 residues. CDR1 is DFQATT and CDR2 is SNEGSKA in the germline V gene (reference sequence). The CDR3 nucleotides are TGCAGTGGAGCAGGGGACACTGAAGCTTTCTTT. Translated: CSGAGDTEAFF.

V is TRBV15 and J is TRBJ1-4; D unclear. The CDR3 contains 15 residues. Germline assignment: CDR1 LNHNV and CDR2 YYDKDF (reference sequence). V lost 3 bases to trimming and J lost 7 bases, with 15 bases between them. CDR3 nucleotide sequence: TGTGCCACCAGCAGCCGGTTTTTCGATATTGAAAAACTGTTTTTT. Translated: CATSSRFFDIEKLFF.

This clonotype has only a few counts. The V and J genes are TRBV9 and TRBJ1-3, with D unclear. The CDR3 runs to 14 residues. V lost 7 bases and J 4 bases, leaving 15 bases between the germline ends. CDR1 SGDLS and CDR2 YYNGEE come from the germline V gene. CDR3 residues: CASGMSGAGNTIYF. The CDR3 DNA sequence: TGTGCCAGCGGGATGTCGGGAGCCGGAAACACCATATATTTT.

This chain joins TRBV5-1 and TRBJ2-5; 9 nucleotides agree with TRBD1. J was trimmed by 4 bases and V by 3 bases; bases with no gene match: 10. Germline CDR1 is SGHRS and CDR2 is YFSETQ. This CDR3 contains 16 residues. The CDR3 spells CASSWPPGQGRETQYF. CDR3 sequence (DNA): TGCGCCAGCAGCTGGCCCCCGGGACAGGGAAGAGAGACCCAGTACTTC.

This clonotype showed up many times. The chain employs TRBV10-3 and TRBJ1-2; D remains ambiguous. Germline values: CDR1 ENHRY, CDR2 SYGVKD. The CDR3 totals 13 residues. V lost 3 bases to trimming and J lost 6 bases, with 11 bases between them. DNA for the CDR3: TGTGCCATCAGTGACCCCATTGGGAATGGCTACACCTTC. Translating it yields CAISDPIGNGYTF.

This clonotype occurred a few times. The J gene is TRBJ1-2, the V gene TRBV7-9; D unclear. The CDR3 sequence is 15 residues long. V dropped 4 bases and J dropped 0 bases, with 12 bases sitting between them. CDR1 SEHNR and CDR2 FQNEAQ come from the germline V gene (reference sequence). The CDR3 DNA is TGTGCCAGCAGCTCGAGGGCGGTTACTAACTATGGCTACACCTTC. It specifies CASSSRAVTNYGYTF.

The chain has TRBV20-1 and TRBJ1-6; D not resolved. The germline V and J ends were trimmed by 7 bases and 8 bases, with 15 bases remaining between them. The CDR3 extends over 13 amino acids. The germline gives CDR1 DFQATT, CDR2 SNEGSKA (reference sequence). The CDR3 coding sequence is TGCAGTGTTCCCCGGTCTAGTGATTCACCCCTCCACTTT. Residues: CSVPRSSDSPLHF.

The chain carries TRBV15 and TRBJ2-3; weak D call: TRBD2 (6 bases). With 3 bases removed from V and 0 bases from J, the gap between germline ends came to 7 bases. The V gene's germline CDR1 is LNHNV and CDR2 YYDKDF (reference sequence). The CDR3 runs 14 residues. CDR3 amino acids: CATSRSGSTDTQYF. The CDR3, as DNA: TGTGCCACCAGCAGGAGCGGGAGCACAGATACGCAGTATTTT.

V is TRBV20-1 and J is TRBJ2-7; D call uncertain. V lost 0 bases, J lost 0 bases, and 3 bases lay in between. CDR1 is DFQATT, CDR2 SNEGSKA, per germline (reference sequence). This CDR3 contains 12 residues. This chain's CDR3 is CSARESSYEQYF. The CDR3 region has the DNA TGCAGTGCTAGAGAATCCTCCTACGAGCAGTACTTC.

The chain links TRBV3-1 to TRBJ2-7; D ambiguous. V lost 4 bases and J lost 7, with 17 bases in between. Germline V CDR1 and CDR2: LGHDT, YNNKEL (reference sequence). CDR3 length: 14 amino acids. The DNA of the CDR3 is TGTGCCAGCAGCCCCGGCGGAGAGGTGGGGGAGCAGTACTTC. It encodes CASSPGGEVGEQYF.

The chain combines TRBV7-2 with TRBJ1-6; TRBD1 matches 9 bases. The CDR3 contains 15 residues. J gave up 8 bases and V 5 bases, and 7 bases lay outside the gene matches. CDR1 and CDR2 from the germline V gene are SGHTA and FQGNSA. CDR3 amino acids: CASSPRDRVYSPLHF. In DNA form, the CDR3 reads TGTGCCAGCAGCCCAAGGGACAGGGTATATTCACCCCTCCACTTT. The full variable domain, its missing parts supplied by reference TRBV7-2 and TRBJ1-6, is GAGVSQSPSNKVTEKGKDVELRCDPISGHTALYWYRQSLGQGLEFLIYFQGNSAPDKSGLPSDRFSAERTGGSVSTLTIQRTQQEDSAVYLCASSPRDRVYSPLHFGNGTRLTVT.

This clonotype was found a few times. The chain couples TRBV7-6 to TRBJ1-2, with 7 bases matching TRBD1. CDR1 SGHVS and CDR2 FNYEAQ come from the germline V gene. This CDR3 comprises 13 residues. Trimming took 2 bases from V and 6 from J; bases not matched to a gene: 3. CDR3 sequence reads: CASSLQGVDGYTF. For the CDR3, the DNA is TGTGCCAGCAGCTTACAGGGGGTGGATGGCTACACCTTC. The variable domain in full, completed from reference TRBV7-6 and TRBJ1-2, reads GAGVSQSPRYKVTKRGQDVALRCDPISGHVSLYWYRQALGQGPEFLTYFNYEAQQDKSGLPNDRFSAERPEGSISTLTIQRTEQRDSAMYRCASSLQGVDGYTFGSGTRLTVV.

The rearrangement links TRBV12-3 or TRBV12-4 to TRBJ2-1, with no clear D. Trimming removed 0 bases from V and 7 bases from J, with 10 bases in between. The CDR3 sequence is 14 residues long. CDR3 in amino acids: CASSLAPAPNEQFF. In nucleotides, the CDR3 is TGTGCCAGCAGTTTAGCTCCGGCCCCGAATGAGCAGTTCTTC.